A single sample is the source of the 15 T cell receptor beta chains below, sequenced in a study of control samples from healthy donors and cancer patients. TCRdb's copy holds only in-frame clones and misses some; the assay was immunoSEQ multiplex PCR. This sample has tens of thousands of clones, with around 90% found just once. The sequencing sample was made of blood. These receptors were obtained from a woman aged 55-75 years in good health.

For the CDR3, the DNA is TGTGCCAGCAGCTCAATAGCGGGGGGGCTCAATGAGCAGTTCTTC. Its protein product is CASSSIAGGLNEQFF. V and J are TRBV11-2 and TRBJ2-1; 11 positions match TRBD2. V was pared by 4 bases and J by 6 bases, with 5 bases of the junction left unmatched. This CDR3 is built from 15 residues. Germline V CDR1 and CDR2: SGHAT, FQNNGV.

The CDR3 nucleotides read TGTGCCAGCAGCTCGCTGGTGGAAGCCAAAAACATTCAGTACTTC. It yields the protein CASSSLVEAKNIQYF. The chain combines TRBV5-6 with TRBJ2-4, with D uncertain. The CDR3 length is 15 residues. Germline V CDR1 and CDR2: SGHDT, YYEEEE. V was trimmed by 3 bases and J by 0 bases, leaving 10 bases between them.

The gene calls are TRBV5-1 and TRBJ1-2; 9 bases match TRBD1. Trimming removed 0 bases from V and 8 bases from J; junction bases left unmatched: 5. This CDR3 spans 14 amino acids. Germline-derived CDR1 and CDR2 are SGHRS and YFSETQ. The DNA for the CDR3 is TGCGCCAGCAGCTTGGAAACAGGGGGCCGGGGCTACACCTTC. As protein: CASSLETGGRGYTF.

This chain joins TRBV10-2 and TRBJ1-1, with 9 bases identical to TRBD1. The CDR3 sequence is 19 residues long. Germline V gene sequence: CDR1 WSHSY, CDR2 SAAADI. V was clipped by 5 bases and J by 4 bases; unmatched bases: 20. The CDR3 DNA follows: TGCGCCAGCAGTAGCTTTACGAAGACCGGGACAGGGACAGCCACTGAAGCTTTCTTT. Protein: CASSSFTKTGTGTATEAFF.

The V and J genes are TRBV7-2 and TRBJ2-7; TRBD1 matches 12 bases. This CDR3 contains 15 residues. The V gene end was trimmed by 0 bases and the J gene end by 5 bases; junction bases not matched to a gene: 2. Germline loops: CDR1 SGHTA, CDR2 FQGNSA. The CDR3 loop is CASSLAGTGGDEQYF. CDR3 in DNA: TGTGCCAGCAGCTTAGCGGGGACAGGGGGCGACGAGCAGTACTTC.

The CDR3 is CAWSPSGRGNSPLHF. DNA of the CDR3: TGTGCCTGGAGCCCCTCGGGGAGGGGGAATTCACCCCTCCACTTT. The V call is TRBV30, the J call TRBJ1-6, with a tentative D call TRBD1 (6 bases). Germline values: CDR1 GTSNPN, CDR2 SVGIG (reference sequence). There are 15 residues in the CDR3. With 3 bases removed from V and 7 bases from J, the gap between germline ends came to 16 bases.

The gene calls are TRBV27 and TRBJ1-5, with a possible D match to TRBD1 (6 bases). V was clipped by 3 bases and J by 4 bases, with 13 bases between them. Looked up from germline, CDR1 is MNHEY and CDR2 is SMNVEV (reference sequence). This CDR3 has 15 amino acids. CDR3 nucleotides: TGTGCCAGCAGTTTGGGTGGGGGGCTAAATCAGCCCCAGCATTTT. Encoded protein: CASSLGGGLNQPQHF.

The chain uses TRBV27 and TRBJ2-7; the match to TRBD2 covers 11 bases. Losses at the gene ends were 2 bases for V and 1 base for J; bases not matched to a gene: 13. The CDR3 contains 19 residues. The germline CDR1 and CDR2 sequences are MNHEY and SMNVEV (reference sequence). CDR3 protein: CASSLGGRLAGGLSYEQYF. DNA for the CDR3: TGTGCCAGCAGTTTAGGGGGGCGTCTAGCGGGAGGCCTTTCCTACGAGCAGTACTTC.

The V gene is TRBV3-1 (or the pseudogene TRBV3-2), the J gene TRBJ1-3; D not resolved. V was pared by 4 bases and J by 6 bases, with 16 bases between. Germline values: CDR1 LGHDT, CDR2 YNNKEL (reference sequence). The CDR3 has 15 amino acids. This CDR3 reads CASSLLLGWENTIYF. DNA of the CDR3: TGTGCCAGCAGCCTACTCCTAGGATGGGAAAACACCATATATTTT.

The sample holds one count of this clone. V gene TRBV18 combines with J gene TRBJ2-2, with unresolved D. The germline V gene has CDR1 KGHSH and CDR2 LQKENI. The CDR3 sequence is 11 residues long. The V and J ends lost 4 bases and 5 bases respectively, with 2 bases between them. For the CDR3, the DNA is TGTGCCAGCTCACTTACCGGGGAGCTGTTTTTT. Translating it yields CASSLTGELFF.

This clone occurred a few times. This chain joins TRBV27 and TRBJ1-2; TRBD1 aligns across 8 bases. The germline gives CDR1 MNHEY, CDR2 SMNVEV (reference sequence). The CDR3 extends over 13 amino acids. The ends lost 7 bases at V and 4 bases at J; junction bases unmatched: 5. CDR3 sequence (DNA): TGTGCCAGCAAAGGACAGGGCCCCTATGGCTACACCTTC. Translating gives CASKGQGPYGYTF.

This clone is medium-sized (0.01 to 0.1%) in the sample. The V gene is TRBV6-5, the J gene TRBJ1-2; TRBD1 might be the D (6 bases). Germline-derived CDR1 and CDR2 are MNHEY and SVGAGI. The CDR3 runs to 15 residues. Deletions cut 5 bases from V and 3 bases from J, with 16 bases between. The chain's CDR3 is CASSPRRDNYYGYTF. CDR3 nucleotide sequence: TGTGCCAGCAGTCCTCGACGGGACAATTACTATGGCTACACCTTC.

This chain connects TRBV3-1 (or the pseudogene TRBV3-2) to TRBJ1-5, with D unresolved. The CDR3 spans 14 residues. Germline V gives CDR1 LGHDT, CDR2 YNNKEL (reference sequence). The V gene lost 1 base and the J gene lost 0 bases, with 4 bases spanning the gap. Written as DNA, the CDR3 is TGTGCCAGCAGCCAAGCGGCTAGCAATCAGCCCCAGCATTTT. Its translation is CASSQAASNQPQHF.

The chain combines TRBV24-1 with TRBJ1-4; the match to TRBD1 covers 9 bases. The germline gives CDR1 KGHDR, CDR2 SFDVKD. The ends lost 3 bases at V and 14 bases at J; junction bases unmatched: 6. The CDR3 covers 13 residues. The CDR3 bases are TGTGCCACCAGTGATAACACCGGGACAGGGCTGTTTTTT. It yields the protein CATSDNTGTGLFF.

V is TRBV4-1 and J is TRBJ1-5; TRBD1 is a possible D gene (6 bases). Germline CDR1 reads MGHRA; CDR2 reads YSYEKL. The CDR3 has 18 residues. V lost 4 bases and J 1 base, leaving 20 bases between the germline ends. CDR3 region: CASSPYLTGSGSNQPQHF. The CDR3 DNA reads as TGCGCCAGCAGCCCCTACCTAACAGGGAGTGGGAGCAATCAGCCCCAGCATTTT.